The 16 T cell receptor beta chains presented below share a single source sample, sequenced in a study of T-cell reconstitution after alpha-beta-depleted transplantation in children. A library of TCRbeta sequences, prepared with unique molecular identifiers, was generated. TCRdb independently ran MiXCR on the PCR reads; one entry per CDR3 protein. This table holds around 960,000 distinct CDR3 sequences, about 26% found once. The specimen comprised PBMCs, mostly from graft donor cells, sampled 360 days after TCRalphabeta/CD19-depleted stem cell transplant. The receptors come from a boy in the first two years of life who had a stem cell transplant for SCID, so the T cells may come from the graft donor.

This chain uses TRBV7-2 with TRBJ1-1; D is undetermined. The germline V gene encodes CDR1 SGHTA and CDR2 FQGNSA. Trimming left V 2 bases short and J 0 bases short, with 10 bases between. The CDR3 totals 15 residues. CDR3 coding DNA: TGTGCCAGCAGCTTATTTGGGGAAGTGAACACTGAAGCTTTCTTT. This sequence encodes CASSLFGEVNTEAFF.

This chain connects TRBV20-1 to TRBJ2-1; 10 bases map to TRBD1. Germline trimming cut 3 bases from V and 7 bases from J; bases unmatched to any gene: 9. The CDR3 consists of 15 residues. Germline V gene sequence: CDR1 DFQATT, CDR2 SNEGSKA (reference sequence). For the CDR3, the DNA is TGCAGTGCTAGCCCTCGGGACAGGGGCGGGAATGAGCAGTTCTTC. Its protein is CSASPRDRGGNEQFF.

The chain carries TRBV6-1 and TRBJ2-2; the D is unclear. From germline, CDR1 is MNHNS and CDR2 SASEGT. The CDR3 has 16 residues. Deletions cut 10 bases from V and 6 bases from J, with 24 bases between. CDR3 nucleotides: TGTGCCACCCTACTCCGGGCAGCCACTCCTTCCGGGGAGCTGTTTTTT. It yields the protein CATLLRAATPSGELFF.

Only a few counts were recorded for this clonotype. V and J are TRBV6-5 and TRBJ2-7, with D perhaps given as TRBD1 or TRBD2 (5 bases each). Per the germline V gene, CDR1 is MNHEY and CDR2 is SVGAGI. Between the trimmed V and J ends, which lost 4 bases and 1 base, there was a span of 14 bases. The CDR3 is made up of 15 amino acids. In DNA, the CDR3 is TGTGCCAGCAGTTCTGGGAGTACAGGATCCTACGAGCAGTACTTC. It is translated as CASSSGSTGSYEQYF.

This clonotype was found a few times. The V call is TRBV9, the J call TRBJ2-5; TRBD2 matches at 7 bases. The CDR3 extends over 14 amino acids. The V gene end was trimmed by 0 bases and the J gene end by 5 bases; junction bases not matched to a gene: 4. In germline, CDR1 is SGDLS, CDR2 YYNGEE. In nucleotides, the CDR3 is TGTGCCAGCAGCGTAGGATGGGGGGGGGAGACCCAGTACTTC. It translates to CASSVGWGGETQYF.

The V and J genes are TRBV6-5 and TRBJ2-5; the D gene is possibly TRBD1 (6 bases). This CDR3 contains 16 residues. Trimming took 0 bases from V and 2 from J, leaving 13 bases between them. Per germline, CDR1 MNHEY and CDR2 SVGAGI. This chain's CDR3 is CASSYSINREQETQYF. The CDR3 coding sequence is TGTGCCAGCAGTTACTCGATCAACAGGGAACAAGAGACCCAGTACTTC.

This clonotype has more than one count but fewer than ten. This sequence joins TRBV20-1 and TRBJ2-1, with TRBD2 matching 11 bases. CDR1 is DFQATT, CDR2 SNEGSKA, per germline (reference sequence). The J segment lost 4 bases and the V segment lost 3 bases, leaving 11 bases of the junction unmatched. The CDR3 covers 17 residues. Here the CDR3 reads CSASHLTSGGPYNEQFF. In DNA form, the CDR3 reads TGCAGTGCTAGTCACCTAACTAGCGGGGGCCCTTACAATGAGCAGTTCTTC.

This rearrangement joins TRBV4-1 to TRBJ2-3; the D gene is possibly TRBD2 (6 bases). This CDR3 spans 15 amino acids. The V end was cut by 0 bases, the J end by 5 bases, with 12 bases between. Looked up from germline, CDR1 is MGHRA and CDR2 is YSYEKL. CDR3 sequence: CASSQEPWREDTQYF. The CDR3 DNA reads as TGCGCCAGCAGCCAAGAGCCTTGGCGGGAAGATACGCAGTATTTT.

The chain employs TRBV15 and TRBJ1-4; D uncertain. Trimming took 3 bases from V and 5 from J, leaving 16 bases between them. CDR3 size: 16 residues. Germline values: CDR1 LNHNV, CDR2 YYDKDF (reference sequence). CDR3 residues: CATSSRMWSLNEKLFF. In nucleotides, the CDR3 is TGTGCCACCAGCAGTCGTATGTGGAGTCTAAATGAAAAACTGTTTTTT.

The V call is TRBV7-9, the J call TRBJ2-5; TRBD2 matches 8 bases. With 3 bases clipped from V and 5 bases from J, the junction kept 17 bases outside the gene matches. Per germline, CDR1 SEHNR and CDR2 FQNEAQ (reference sequence). The CDR3 length is 18 residues. CDR3 loop: CASSFFIRRGDNRETQYF. CDR3 sequence (DNA): TGTGCCAGCAGCTTCTTTATTAGGCGGGGGGACAATCGGGAGACCCAGTACTTC.

This clonotype was seen a handful of times. The V and J genes are TRBV6-1 and TRBJ1-3, with D tentatively TRBD1 (6 bases). V lost 8 bases and J lost 0, with 20 bases in between. CDR3 length equals 17 residues. CDR1 and CDR2 from the germline V gene are MNHNS and SASEGT. In DNA form, the CDR3 reads TGTGCCAGCTGGGGGGCCGGGGGCTGGGACTCTGGAAACACCATATATTTT. It translates to CASWGAGGWDSGNTIYF.

This chain joins TRBV24-1 and TRBJ2-3; a weak D match, TRBD1 (6 bases). Germline V gives CDR1 KGHDR, CDR2 SFDVKD. This CDR3 is 14 amino acids long. V dropped 5 bases and J dropped 2 bases, with 10 bases sitting between them. CDR3 region: CATSGGTPTDTQYF. The CDR3 DNA sequence: TGTGCCACCAGTGGGGGGACACCCACAGATACGCAGTATTTT.

The J gene is TRBJ2-2, the V gene TRBV5-1, with no clear D. V gave up 0 bases and J gave up 2 bases, with 8 bases separating them. CDR3 size: 15 residues. Germline values: CDR1 SGHRS, CDR2 YFSETQ. CDR3 sequence: CASSLAEGNTGELFF. In DNA, the CDR3 is TGCGCCAGCAGCTTGGCCGAAGGTAACACCGGGGAGCTGTTTTTT.

The genes are TRBV29-1 and TRBJ2-1; 10 nucleotides align to TRBD1. V dropped 6 bases and J dropped 9; count of bases not matched to a gene: 14. Germline CDR1 reads SQVTM; CDR2 reads ANQGSEA. The CDR3 contains 15 residues. Written as DNA, the CDR3 is TGCAGCGTAGGGGACACCGGGACAGGGGACGGTGAGCAGTTCTTC. Translation: CSVGDTGTGDGEQFF.

This clonotype has a handful of counts. J is TRBJ2-1 and V is TRBV10-3; D gene unclear. Germline-derived CDR1 and CDR2 are ENHRY and SYGVKD. V gave up 2 bases and J gave up 2 bases, with 4 bases separating them. The CDR3 is made up of 13 amino acids. The CDR3 coding sequence is TGTGCCATCAGTGAGGACCCCTACAATGAGCAGTTCTTC. It codes for CAISEDPYNEQFF.

The chain couples TRBV11-2 to TRBJ1-3; 7 nucleotides agree with TRBD1. This CDR3 region has 17 residues. V lost 5 bases and J lost 0; bases outside the gene matches: 10. Germline V gene data show CDR1 as SGHAT and CDR2 as FQNNGV. The CDR3 sequence is CASSPFYRGISGNTIYF. CDR3 DNA sequence: TGTGCCAGCAGCCCCTTCTACAGGGGAATCTCTGGAAACACCATATATTTT.